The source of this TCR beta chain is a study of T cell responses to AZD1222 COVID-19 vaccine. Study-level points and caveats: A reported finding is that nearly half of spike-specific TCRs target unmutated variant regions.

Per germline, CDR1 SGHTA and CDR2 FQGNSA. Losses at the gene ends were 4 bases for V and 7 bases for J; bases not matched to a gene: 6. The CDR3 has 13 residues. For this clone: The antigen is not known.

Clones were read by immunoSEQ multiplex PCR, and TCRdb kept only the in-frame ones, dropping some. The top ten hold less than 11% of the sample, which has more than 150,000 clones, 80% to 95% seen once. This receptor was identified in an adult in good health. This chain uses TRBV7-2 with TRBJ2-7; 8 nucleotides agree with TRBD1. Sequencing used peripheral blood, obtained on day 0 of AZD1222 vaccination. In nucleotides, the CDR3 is TGTGCCAGCAGCTACCAGGGGGCATGGGAGCAGTACTTC. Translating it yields CASSYQGAWEQYF.